The T cell receptor beta chain described here comes from a study of T cell repertoires in cytomegalovirus infection. This CDR3 comprises 16 residues. Trimming stripped 1 base from V and 1 base from J, with 11 bases between. The germline V gene has CDR1 MDHEN and CDR2 SYDVKM. This clonotype showed up many times. Each CDR3 protein is one row after TCRdb ran MiXCR on the reads. This table has 400,000 to 550,000 distinct CDR3 sequences, around 11% appearing once. This TCR came from a human donor in good health (CMV status not recorded). Some clones in this sample may be carry-over from other donors' samples. This chain links TRBV28 with TRBJ2-1; possibly TRBD2 for D (6 bases). Source material: PBMCs. The CDR3 coding sequence is TGTGCCAGCAGTTTATTTTCCAGCGGGTCCTACAATGAGCAGTTCTTC. Protein sequence: CASSLFSSGSYNEQFF.